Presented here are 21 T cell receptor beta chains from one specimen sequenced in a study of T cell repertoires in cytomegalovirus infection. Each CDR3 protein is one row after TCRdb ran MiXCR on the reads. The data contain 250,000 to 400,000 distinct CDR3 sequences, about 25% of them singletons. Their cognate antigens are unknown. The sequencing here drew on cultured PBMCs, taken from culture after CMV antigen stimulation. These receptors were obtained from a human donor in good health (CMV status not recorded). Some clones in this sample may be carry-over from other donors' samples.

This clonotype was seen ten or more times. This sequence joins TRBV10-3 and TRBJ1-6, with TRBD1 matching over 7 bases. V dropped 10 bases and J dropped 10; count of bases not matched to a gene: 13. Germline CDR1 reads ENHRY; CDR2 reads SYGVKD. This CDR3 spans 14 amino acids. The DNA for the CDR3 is TGTGCCACCACAGGGGACGGCCTTGGCTCACCCCTCCACTTT. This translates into CATTGDGLGSPLHF.

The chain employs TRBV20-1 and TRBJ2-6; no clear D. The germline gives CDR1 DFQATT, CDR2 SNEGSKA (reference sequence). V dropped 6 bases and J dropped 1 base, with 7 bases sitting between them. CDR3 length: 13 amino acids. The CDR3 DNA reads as TGCAGTGCCCCGGAATCTGGGGCCAACGTCCTGACTTTC. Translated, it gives CSAPESGANVLTF.

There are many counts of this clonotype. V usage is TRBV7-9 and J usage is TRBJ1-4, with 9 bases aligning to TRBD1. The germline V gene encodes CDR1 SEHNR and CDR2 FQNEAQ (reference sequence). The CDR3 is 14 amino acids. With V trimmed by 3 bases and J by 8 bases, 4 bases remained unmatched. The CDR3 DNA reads TGTGCCAGCAGCTTCGGGACAGGGTCCGAAAAACTGTTTTTT. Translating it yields CASSFGTGSEKLFF.

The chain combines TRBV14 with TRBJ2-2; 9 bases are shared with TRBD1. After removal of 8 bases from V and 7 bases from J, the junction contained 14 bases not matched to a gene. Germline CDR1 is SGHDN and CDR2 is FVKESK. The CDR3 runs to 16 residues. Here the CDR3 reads CASAGQGQGLVGELFF. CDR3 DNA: TGTGCCAGCGCCGGACAGGGACAGGGTCTGGTCGGGGAGCTGTTTTTT. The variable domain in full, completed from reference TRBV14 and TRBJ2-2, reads EAGVTQFPSHSVIEKGQTVTLRCDPISGHDNLYWYRRVMGKEIKFLLHFVKESKQDESGMPNNRFLAERTGGTYSTLKVQPAELEDSGVYFCASAGQGQGLVGELFFGEGSRLTVL.

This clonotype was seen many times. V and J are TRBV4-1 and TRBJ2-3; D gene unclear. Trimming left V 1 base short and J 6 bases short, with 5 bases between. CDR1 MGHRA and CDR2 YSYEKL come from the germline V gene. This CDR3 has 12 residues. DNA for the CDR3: TGCGCCAGCAGCCAAGCGGCGGATACGCAGTATTTT. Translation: CASSQAADTQYF.

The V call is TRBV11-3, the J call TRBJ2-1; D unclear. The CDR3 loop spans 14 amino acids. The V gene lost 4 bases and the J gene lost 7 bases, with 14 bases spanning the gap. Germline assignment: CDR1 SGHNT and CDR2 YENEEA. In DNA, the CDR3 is TGTGCCAGCAGCTCTACCCGCCGAGAAAATGAGCAGTTCTTC. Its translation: CASSSTRRENEQFF.

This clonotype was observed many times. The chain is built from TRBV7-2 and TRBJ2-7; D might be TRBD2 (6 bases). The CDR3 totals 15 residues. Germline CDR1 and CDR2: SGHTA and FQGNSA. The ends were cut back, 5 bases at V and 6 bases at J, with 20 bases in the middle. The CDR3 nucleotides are TGTGCCAGCAGCCCGCAGACTAGTAAAGTCAGCGAGCAGTACGTC. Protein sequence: CASSPQTSKVSEQYV.

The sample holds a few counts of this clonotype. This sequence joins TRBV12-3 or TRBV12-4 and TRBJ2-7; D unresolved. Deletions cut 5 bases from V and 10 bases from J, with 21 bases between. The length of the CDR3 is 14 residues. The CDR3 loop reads CASSEYGPPIEQYF. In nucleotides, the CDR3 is TGTGCCAGCAGTGAATACGGGCCGCCCATTGAACAGTACTTC.

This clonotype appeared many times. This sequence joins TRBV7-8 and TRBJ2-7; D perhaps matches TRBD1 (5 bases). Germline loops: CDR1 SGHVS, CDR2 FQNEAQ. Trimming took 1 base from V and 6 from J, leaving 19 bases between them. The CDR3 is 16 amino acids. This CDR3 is CASSLGAVRAQGEQYF. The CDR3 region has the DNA TGTGCCAGCAGCTTAGGTGCCGTAAGGGCCCAGGGCGAGCAGTACTTC.

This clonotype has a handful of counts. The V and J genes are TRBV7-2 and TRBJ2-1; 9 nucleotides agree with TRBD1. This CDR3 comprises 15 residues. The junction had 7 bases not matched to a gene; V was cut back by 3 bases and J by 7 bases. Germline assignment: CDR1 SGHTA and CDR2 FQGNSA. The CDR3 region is CASSFRQGVGNEQFF. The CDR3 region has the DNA TGTGCCAGCAGCTTCCGACAGGGGGTAGGGAATGAGCAGTTCTTC.

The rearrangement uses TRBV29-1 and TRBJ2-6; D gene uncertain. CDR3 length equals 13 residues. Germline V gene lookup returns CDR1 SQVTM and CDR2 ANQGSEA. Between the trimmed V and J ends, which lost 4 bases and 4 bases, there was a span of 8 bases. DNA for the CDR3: TGCAGCGTTGGTGACGCAGGGGCCAACGTCCTGACTTTC. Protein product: CSVGDAGANVLTF.

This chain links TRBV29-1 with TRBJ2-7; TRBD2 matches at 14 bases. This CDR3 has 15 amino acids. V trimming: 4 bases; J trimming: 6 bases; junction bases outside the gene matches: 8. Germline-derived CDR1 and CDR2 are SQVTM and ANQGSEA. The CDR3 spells CSVVPGTSGRSEQYF. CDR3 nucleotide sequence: TGCAGCGTTGTCCCCGGGACTAGCGGGAGAAGCGAGCAGTACTTC.

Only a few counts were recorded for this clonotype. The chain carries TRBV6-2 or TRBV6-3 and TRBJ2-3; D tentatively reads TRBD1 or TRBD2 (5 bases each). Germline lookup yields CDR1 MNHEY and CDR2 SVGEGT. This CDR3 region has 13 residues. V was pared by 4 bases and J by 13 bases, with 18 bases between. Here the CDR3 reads CASSSPGRTNKYF. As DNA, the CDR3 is TGTGCCAGCAGTTCCCCGGGACGGACGAACAAGTATTTT.

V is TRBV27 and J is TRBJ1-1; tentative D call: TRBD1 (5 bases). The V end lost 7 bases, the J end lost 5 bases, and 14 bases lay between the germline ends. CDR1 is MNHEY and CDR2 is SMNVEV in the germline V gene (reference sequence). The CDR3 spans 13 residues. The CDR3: CASTKFRGTEAFF. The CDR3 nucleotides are TGTGCCAGCACCAAGTTTCGGGGGACTGAAGCTTTCTTT.

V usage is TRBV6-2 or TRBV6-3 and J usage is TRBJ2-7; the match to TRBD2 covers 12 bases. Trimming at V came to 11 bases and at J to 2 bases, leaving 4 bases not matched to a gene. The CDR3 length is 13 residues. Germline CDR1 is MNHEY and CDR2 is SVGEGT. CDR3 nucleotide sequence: TGTGCCGTCCGGACTAGCGGGGCCTACGAGCAGTACGTC. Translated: CAVRTSGAYEQYV.

The CDR3 here is CASSIPSGNYNEQFF. The DNA of the CDR3 is TGTGCCAGTAGTATACCGTCAGGGAACTACAATGAGCAGTTCTTC. This chain connects TRBV19 to TRBJ2-1; maybe TRBD1 (5 bases). Trimming left V 2 bases short and J 3 bases short, with 11 bases between. Germline CDR1 and CDR2: LNHDA and SQIVND (reference sequence). The CDR3 loop spans 15 amino acids.

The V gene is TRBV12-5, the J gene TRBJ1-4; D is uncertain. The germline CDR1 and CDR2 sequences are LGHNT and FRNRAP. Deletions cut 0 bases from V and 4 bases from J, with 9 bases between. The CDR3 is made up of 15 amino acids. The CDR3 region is CASGLVRSGNEKLFF. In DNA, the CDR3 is TGTGCTAGTGGTTTGGTACGCTCGGGTAATGAAAAACTGTTTTTT.

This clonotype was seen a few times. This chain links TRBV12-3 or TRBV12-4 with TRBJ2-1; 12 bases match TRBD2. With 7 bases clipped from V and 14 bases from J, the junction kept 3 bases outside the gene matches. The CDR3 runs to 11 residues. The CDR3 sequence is CASTSGREEFF. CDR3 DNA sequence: TGTGCCAGCACTAGCGGGAGGGAGGAGTTCTTC.

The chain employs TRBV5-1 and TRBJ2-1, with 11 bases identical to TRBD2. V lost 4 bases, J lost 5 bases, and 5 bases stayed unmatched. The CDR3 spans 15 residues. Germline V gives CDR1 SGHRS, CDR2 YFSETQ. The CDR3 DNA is TGCGCCAGCAGCCCTAGCGGGAGGTTAAACAATGAGCAGTTCTTC. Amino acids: CASSPSGRLNNEQFF.

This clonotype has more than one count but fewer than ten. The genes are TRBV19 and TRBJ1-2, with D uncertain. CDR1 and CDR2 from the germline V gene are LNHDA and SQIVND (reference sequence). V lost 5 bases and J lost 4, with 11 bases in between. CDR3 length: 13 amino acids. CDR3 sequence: CASSLREGYGYTF. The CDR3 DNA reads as TGTGCCAGTAGTCTACGTGAGGGCTATGGCTACACCTTC.

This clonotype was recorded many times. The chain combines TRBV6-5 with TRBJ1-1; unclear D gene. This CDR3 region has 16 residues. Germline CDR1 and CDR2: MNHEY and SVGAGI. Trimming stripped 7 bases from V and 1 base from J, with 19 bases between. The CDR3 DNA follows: TGTGCCAGCACTAACGGCCGGGTGGAGAGGAACACTGAAGCTTTCTTT. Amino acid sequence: CASTNGRVERNTEAFF.